This T cell receptor beta chain was recorded in a study of response to subunit inactivated influenza vaccine. Overall study results and limits: The study's authors posited that every seasonal influenza vaccination enlists few new T cells.

TCRdb independently ran MiXCR on the RT-PCR reads; one entry per CDR3 protein. The sample has fewer than 800,000 distinct CDR3 sequences, 15% to 18% seen once. CDR3 length: 15 residues. Between the trimmed V and J ends, which lost 2 bases and 7 bases, there was a span of 15 bases. A few counts support this clonotype. Its specificity is unknown. This TCR came from a man in his fifties who received an inactivated influenza vaccine. The sample here was PBMCs from blood, taken 11 to 12 days after vaccination. The chain employs TRBV12-3 or TRBV12-4 and TRBJ1-5; D is perhaps TRBD1 (5 bases). CDR3 sequence reads: CASSLNSRVRQPQHF. The CDR3, as DNA: TGTGCCAGCAGTTTAAATAGCAGGGTACGGCAGCCCCAGCATTTT.